One sample yielded the 9 T cell receptor beta chains listed below, sequenced in a study of cytomegalovirus exposure and HLA in healthy donors. Primers included in the PCR were 60 Vbeta and 13 Jbeta primers. Repertoires were generated with immunoSEQ multiplex PCR, while TCRdb's copy carries only in-frame clones and drops some. The repertoire holds more than 95,000 clones, around 78% seen once, with approximately 6.5% in the top ten. Input material: PBMCs. Receptors originate from a woman aged 40 to 50 in good health and CMV-seronegative.

The J gene is TRBJ2-7, the V gene TRBV15; 11 positions agree with TRBD2. The CDR3 is 15 amino acids. CDR1 LNHNV and CDR2 YYDKDF come from the germline V gene (reference sequence). J lost 4 bases, V lost 4 bases, and 6 bases had no gene match. The CDR3 DNA reads TGTGCCACCAGCAAAGGGACTAGCGGAGGTTACGAGCAGTACTTC. Encoded protein: CATSKGTSGGYEQYF.

With regard to this clone: The same CDR3 is also encoded by other DNA sequences in this sample. The J gene is TRBJ2-2, the V gene TRBV6-6; 10 bases line up with TRBD1. This CDR3 spans 15 amino acids. CDR1 is MNHNY, CDR2 SVGAGI, per germline (reference sequence). The J segment lost 5 bases and the V segment lost 2 bases, leaving 2 bases of the junction unmatched. CDR3 loop: CASSYGQGGTGELFF. The CDR3 nucleotides are TGTGCCAGCAGTTACGGACAGGGGGGGACCGGGGAGCTGTTTTTT.

The V call is TRBV5-4, the J call TRBJ2-1, with a possible D match to TRBD1 (5 bases). CDR3 length: 14 residues. Per germline, CDR1 SGHNT and CDR2 YYREEE (reference sequence). Trimming stripped 0 bases from V and 8 bases from J, with 12 bases between. Here the CDR3 DNA reads TGTGCCAGCAGCTTGGAAACAGGCTTCTATGAGCAGTTCTTC. As protein: CASSLETGFYEQFF. Together with reference TRBV5-4 and TRBJ2-1, the CDR3 gives the full variable domain: ETGVTQSPTHLIKTRGQQVTLRCSSQSGHNTVSWYQQALGQGPQFIFQYYREEENGRGNFPPRFSGLQFPNYSSELNVNALELDDSALYLCASSLETGFYEQFFGPGTRLTVL.

The chain links TRBV18 to TRBJ2-2; 7 bases map to TRBD2. This CDR3 region has 16 residues. V shed 0 bases, J shed 5 bases, and the junction held 6 bases outside the gene matches. From germline, CDR1 is KGHSH and CDR2 LQKENI. The CDR3 spells CASSPPSSGTTGELFF. In nucleotides, the CDR3 is TGTGCCAGCTCACCACCGTCAAGCGGGACTACCGGGGAGCTGTTTTTT.

This chain links TRBV19 with TRBJ2-7, with 10 bases matching TRBD1. The CDR3 is 14 amino acids. V was clipped by 1 base and J by 6 bases; unmatched bases: 3. Looked up from germline, CDR1 is LNHDA and CDR2 is SQIVND (reference sequence). The CDR3 nucleotides read TGTGCCAGTAGTATAGGACAGGGGGCGGGCGAGCAGTACTTC. This encodes CASSIGQGAGEQYF.

This rearrangement joins TRBV7-3 to TRBJ2-3; D may be TRBD2 (6 bases). V gave up 5 bases and J gave up 1 base, with 7 bases separating them. Germline V gene lookup returns CDR1 SGHTA and CDR2 FQGTGA. This CDR3 has 13 residues. The CDR3 region has the DNA TGTGCCAGCAGCCCTAGCGGCACAGATACGCAGTATTTT. It is translated as CASSPSGTDTQYF.

The chain is built from TRBV4-3 and TRBJ2-2, with unresolved D. V lost 0 bases and J 7 bases, leaving 9 bases between the germline ends. Germline CDR1 and CDR2: LGHNA and YSLEER. This CDR3 has 14 residues. Written as DNA, the CDR3 is TGCGCCAGCAGCCAAGAACGACAAAGCGGGGAGCTGTTTTTT. Translated: CASSQERQSGELFF.

The chain couples TRBV19 to TRBJ1-2, with D perhaps matching TRBD1 (6 bases). V lost 0 bases to trimming and J lost 4 bases, with 15 bases between them. This CDR3 contains 16 residues. Germline V gene lookup returns CDR1 LNHDA and CDR2 SQIVND (reference sequence). Written as DNA, the CDR3 is TGTGCCAGTAGTATAGATCGGAGGACAGCGGCCTATGGCTACACCTTC. It translates to CASSIDRRTAAYGYTF.

The rearrangement links TRBV6-5 to TRBJ2-1; TRBD2 aligns across 8 bases. The J segment lost 15 bases and the V segment lost 0 bases, leaving 7 bases of the junction unmatched. Germline V gene sequence: CDR1 MNHEY, CDR2 SVGAGI. This CDR3 is 13 amino acids long. DNA of the CDR3: TGTGCCAGCAGTTACTCGGGGAGCGGGAGTCGGTTCTTC. Amino acids: CASSYSGSGSRFF.